These 14 T cell receptor beta chains share one sample of origin, sequenced in a study of Ad26.COV2.S vaccination and SARS-CoV-2 variants. Indicated treatment: around 19 received Ad26.COV2.S at low or high dose, single or two shots; about five received placebo; per-sample allocation not given. Sampling happened 63 days after the first vaccine or placebo injection. Assay: immunoSEQ multiplex PCR; the TCRdb copy retains only in-frame clones and omits some. This table has approximately 340,000 clones, 85% appearing once. Sequenced here: peripheral blood, sampled in a trial of Ad26.COV2.S vaccine versus placebo. These TCRs come from a person aged 18 to 59 who received the Ad26.COV2.S COVID-19 vaccine or a placebo.

This chain uses TRBV5-1 with TRBJ2-7; TRBD1 matches 12 bases. The CDR3 sequence is 16 residues long. Germline CDR1 reads SGHRS; CDR2 reads YFSETQ. Losses at the gene ends were 0 bases for V and 6 bases for J; bases not matched to a gene: 7. CDR3 residues: CASSLGTGTGGREQYF. CDR3 sequence (DNA): TGCGCCAGCAGCTTGGGGACCGGGACAGGGGGCCGCGAGCAGTACTTC.

The chain is built from TRBV18 and TRBJ1-1; no firm D call. Trimming stripped 4 bases from V and 3 bases from J, with 15 bases between. Germline CDR1 and CDR2: KGHSH and LQKENI. CDR3 length: 15 residues. The CDR3 sequence is CASSLTSGLDTEAFF. The CDR3 DNA reads as TGTGCCAGCTCACTTACGTCCGGACTAGACACTGAAGCTTTCTTT.

The chain links TRBV7-9 to TRBJ1-1; the D is unclear. This CDR3 has 12 residues. Trimming pared 0 bases from V and 7 bases from J, leaving 6 bases between. CDR1 is SEHNR and CDR2 is FQNEAQ in the germline V gene (reference sequence). As DNA, the CDR3 is TGTGCCAGCAGCTTAGCGGCAGTTGAAGCTTTCTTT. Translated, it gives CASSLAAVEAFF.

The gene calls are TRBV14 and TRBJ2-5; D unclear. In germline, CDR1 is SGHDN, CDR2 FVKESK. The V and J ends lost 0 bases and 5 bases respectively, with 7 bases between them. CDR3 length: 13 amino acids. This chain's CDR3 is CASSQDSRETQYF. For the CDR3, the DNA is TGTGCCAGCAGCCAAGATAGCAGGGAGACCCAGTACTTC.

This clone occurred once. This rearrangement joins TRBV5-1 to TRBJ2-2; TRBD2 matches at 8 bases. Germline trimming cut 3 bases from V and 1 base from J; bases unmatched to any gene: 5. The CDR3 loop spans 16 amino acids. Germline CDR1 SGHRS, CDR2 YFSETQ. CDR3 region: CASSSLAGGNTGELFF. The CDR3, as DNA: TGCGCCAGCAGCTCCCTAGCGGGCGGGAACACCGGGGAGCTGTTTTTT.

Only one count was recorded for this clone. The chain is built from TRBV9 and TRBJ1-4, with 9 bases aligning to TRBD1. The CDR3 is made up of 15 amino acids. CDR1 is SGDLS and CDR2 is YYNGEE in the germline V gene. V was clipped by 3 bases and J by 6 bases; unmatched bases: 6. CDR3 region: CASSASGTGYEKLFF. The CDR3 DNA is TGTGCCAGCAGCGCATCCGGGACAGGGTATGAAAAACTGTTTTTT.

J is TRBJ2-2 and V is TRBV20-1; 8 bases map to TRBD2. The CDR3 has 14 amino acids. Per germline, CDR1 DFQATT and CDR2 SNEGSKA (reference sequence). V shed 3 bases and J 5 bases; nucleotides not matched to a gene: 5. The chain's CDR3 is CSASRASGTGELFF. CDR3 nucleotide sequence: TGCAGTGCTAGTCGGGCTAGCGGGACCGGGGAGCTGTTTTTT.

V is TRBV4-3 and J is TRBJ1-2, with D tentatively TRBD1 (6 bases). This CDR3 region has 14 residues. The germline V and J ends were trimmed by 1 base and 1 base, with 7 bases remaining between them. Germline values: CDR1 LGHNA, CDR2 YSLEER. CDR3 sequence reads: CASSQGTDNYGYTF. The CDR3 region has the DNA TGCGCCAGCAGCCAAGGGACAGATAACTATGGCTACACCTTC.

The genes are TRBV4-1 and TRBJ2-7; possibly TRBD1 for D (6 bases). There are 15 residues in the CDR3. Trimming shortened V by 0 bases and J by 4 bases, and 13 bases separated the two germline ends. Looked up from germline, CDR1 is MGHRA and CDR2 is YSYEKL. For the CDR3, the DNA is TGCGCCAGCAGCCAAGATGAGGGGGTCTATTACGAGCAGTACTTC. Translating gives CASSQDEGVYYEQYF.

This sequence joins TRBV7-6 and TRBJ2-3, with D perhaps matching TRBD2 (6 bases). The CDR3 is 15 residues long. Germline V gene sequence: CDR1 SGHVS, CDR2 FNYEAQ. With 0 bases removed from V and 5 bases from J, the gap between germline ends came to 12 bases. The CDR3 here is CASSLAGSFKDTQYF. In DNA, the CDR3 is TGTGCCAGCAGCTTAGCCGGGAGTTTTAAAGATACGCAGTATTTT.

The gene calls are TRBV2 and TRBJ2-5; 13 bases agree with TRBD2. Germline V gene data show CDR1 as SNHLY and CDR2 as FYNNEI. The trim removed 8 bases at V and 4 bases at J, leaving 4 bases unmatched. This CDR3 spans 14 amino acids. The CDR3 is CASQGLAGTETQYF. CDR3 in DNA: TGTGCCAGCCAGGGACTAGCGGGAACAGAGACCCAGTACTTC.

The V call is TRBV11-2, the J call TRBJ2-7, with 14 positions matching TRBD2. The germline V gene encodes CDR1 SGHAT and CDR2 FQNNGV. This CDR3 is 16 amino acids long. V gave up 5 bases and J gave up 3 bases; unmatched junction bases: 6. CDR3 sequence: CASSPKTSGRDYEQYF. CDR3 coding DNA: TGTGCCAGCAGCCCGAAGACTAGCGGGAGGGACTACGAGCAGTACTTC.

The chain has TRBV27 and TRBJ1-2; no firm D call. Deletions cut 5 bases from V and 2 bases from J, with 6 bases between. The CDR3 is 12 amino acids. CDR1 MNHEY and CDR2 SMNVEV come from the germline V gene (reference sequence). The CDR3 protein is CASSGVNYGYTF. The CDR3 region has the DNA TGTGCCAGCAGTGGGGTGAACTATGGCTACACCTTC.

V usage is TRBV4-3 and J usage is TRBJ1-1; D might be TRBD1 (5 bases). Germline CDR1 LGHNA, CDR2 YSLEER. The CDR3 length is 15 residues. The germline V and J ends were trimmed by 3 bases and 5 bases, with 16 bases remaining between them. CDR3 region: CASSHEPGRGTEAFF. The CDR3 nucleotides are TGCGCCAGCAGCCATGAGCCGGGGCGGGGTACTGAAGCTTTCTTT.